Here is one TCR beta chain with its context. The antigen is not known. V shed 3 bases and J shed 1 base, with 16 bases lying between them. Germline CDR1 and CDR2: SGDLS and YYNGEE. The CDR3 runs 16 residues. The data originate from a study of T-cell memory formation after mild COVID-19. Regarding the study as a whole: Memory cells collected pre-infection included some clones that later responded, suggesting cross-reactive memory joined. Day 15 to 85 contracting clones showed balanced CD4/CD8; later expanders leaned CD4+.

5'RACE with constant-segment primers built TCRalpha and TCRbeta cDNA libraries with UMIs. TCRdb reprocessed the 5' RACE reads via MiXCR and lists one record per CDR3 protein. The table shows some 130,000 distinct CDR3 sequences, with about 17% occurring only once. The TCR originated in an adult woman who had mild COVID-19 (a few samples of this study predate the infection). Cell type and time point are not known. Source material: PBMCs or a T cell subset sorted from them (not recorded which). The rearrangement joins TRBV9 to TRBJ2-5, with D possibly matching TRBD1 (6 bases). CDR3 in amino acids: CASSETGMRAQETQYF. CDR3 DNA: TGTGCCAGCAGCGAGACAGGCATGAGGGCCCAAGAGACCCAGTACTTC.